The TCR beta chain described here comes from a study of PD-1 blockade in classical Hodgkin lymphoma. The trim removed 2 bases at V and 0 bases at J, leaving 6 bases unmatched. Germline CDR1 reads GTSNPN; CDR2 reads SVGIG (reference sequence). The CDR3 spans 15 residues. Sample time point: cycle 4 day 1 (C4D1), after 5 to 7 weeks of nivolumab. Each patient's relapse followed autologous stem cell transplantation, and brentuximab vedotin exposure varied. Patients had relapsed/refractory classical Hodgkin lymphoma with complete response, partial response or progressive disease as best response. Generated by immunoSEQ multiplex PCR, the TCRdb table keeps only in-frame clones and is missing some. Among approximately 44,000 clones listed, 55% to 80% were seen once. The sample holds a few counts of this clone.

This rearrangement joins TRBV30 to TRBJ1-1, with 7 bases that match TRBD1. The sequencing here drew on peripheral blood mononuclear cells (PBMCs), taken before the fourth cycle of nivolumab. The TCR comes from a human donor with classical Hodgkin lymphoma. The CDR3 protein is CAWSPRGRMNTEAFF. DNA for the CDR3: TGTGCCTGGAGTCCTAGGGGGCGCATGAACACTGAAGCTTTCTTT.